This paragraph reports one T cell receptor beta chain. Its binding antigen is unknown. Per-base qualities were not stored, and no clone one base away is much larger. The CDR3 runs 14 residues from the cysteine to the phenylalanine. The only DNA kept is the CDR3, 42 bases in frame from the first base. As encoded in the germline V gene (reference sequence), CDR1 is GTSNPN while CDR2 is SVGIG. The junction shows trimming of 0 bases on V and 5 bases on J, plus 10 bases between the germline ends. The data derive from a study of radiotherapy plus CTLA-4 blockade in lung cancer (dated by TCRdb to the late 2010s). For the study in its entirety: Among enrolled patients, roughly 20% had an objective response and 31% reached disease control.

Beyond this particular receptor, the publication reports: After treatment with radiotherapy and ipilimumab, TCR clones that originated in tumors expanded in peripheral blood. Increased serum interferon-beta after radiation, together with early dynamic changes in blood T cell clones, were reported to be the strongest predictors of response.

Library prep was done by the immunoSEQ multiplex PCR assay. TCRdb obtained this table from immuneACCESS and retained in-frame rearrangements with V and J assigned. These tables miss some clones; where compared with another copy, unresolved V genes account for less than half of the shortfall, and the remainder is unexplained. Recorded for this sample are fewer than 140,000 clones; under 90% of them occurred a single time. The top ten hold over 2% of the sample. The study evaluated CTLA-4 blockade (ipilimumab) given together with focal radiation therapy in patients who had chemo-refractory metastatic non-small-cell lung cancer.

The receptor chain draws on TRBV30 and TRBJ1-4, with no confident D gene call. This material consisted of peripheral blood, taken from a patient treated with radiotherapy plus ipilimumab. The source is a human donor with non-small cell lung cancer that progressed on radiotherapy plus ipilimumab. Some clones in this sample may be carry-over from other donors' samples. At the DNA level, the sequence is TGTGCCTGGAGTGTACGTCAGGCAAATGAAAAACTGTTTTTT. Its protein reads: CAWSVRQANEKLFF.